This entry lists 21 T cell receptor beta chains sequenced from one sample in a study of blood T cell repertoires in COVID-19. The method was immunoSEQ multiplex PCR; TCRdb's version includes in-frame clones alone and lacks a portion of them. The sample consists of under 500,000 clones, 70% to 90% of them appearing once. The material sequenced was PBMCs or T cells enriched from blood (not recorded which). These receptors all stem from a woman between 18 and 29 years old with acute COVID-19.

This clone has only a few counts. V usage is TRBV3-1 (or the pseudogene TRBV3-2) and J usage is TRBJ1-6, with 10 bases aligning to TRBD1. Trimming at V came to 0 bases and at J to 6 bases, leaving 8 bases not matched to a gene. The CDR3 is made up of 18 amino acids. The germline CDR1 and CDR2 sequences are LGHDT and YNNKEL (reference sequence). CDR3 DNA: TGTGCCAGCAGCCAAGATATAGTACGGGACAGGGGTAATTCACCCCTCCACTTT. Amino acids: CASSQDIVRDRGNSPLHF.

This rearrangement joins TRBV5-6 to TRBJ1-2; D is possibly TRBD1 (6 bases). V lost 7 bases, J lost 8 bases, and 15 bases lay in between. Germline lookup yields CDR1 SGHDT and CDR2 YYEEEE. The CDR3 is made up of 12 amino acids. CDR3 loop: CASRYYREGYTF. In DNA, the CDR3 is TGTGCCAGCCGCTACTACAGGGAGGGCTACACCTTC.

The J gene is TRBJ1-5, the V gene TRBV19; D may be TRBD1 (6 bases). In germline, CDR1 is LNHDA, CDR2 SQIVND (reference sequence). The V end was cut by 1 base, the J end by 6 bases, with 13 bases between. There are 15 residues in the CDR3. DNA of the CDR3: TGTGCCAGTAGTATAGGCAGGCAGGGGCTTCAGCCCCAGCATTTT. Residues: CASSIGRQGLQPQHF.

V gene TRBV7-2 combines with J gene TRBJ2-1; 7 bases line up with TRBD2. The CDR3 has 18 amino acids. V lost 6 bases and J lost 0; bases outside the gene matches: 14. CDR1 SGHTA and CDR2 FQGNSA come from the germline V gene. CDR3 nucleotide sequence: TGTGCCAGCAGAGGTGTAGCGGGCCTCGTAAGCTCCTACAATGAGCAGTTCTTC. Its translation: CASRGVAGLVSSYNEQFF.

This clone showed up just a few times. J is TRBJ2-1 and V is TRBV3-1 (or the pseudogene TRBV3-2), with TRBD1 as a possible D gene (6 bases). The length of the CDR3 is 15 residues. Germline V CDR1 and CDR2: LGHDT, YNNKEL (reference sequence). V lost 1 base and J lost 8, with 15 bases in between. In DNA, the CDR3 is TGTGCCAGCAGCCAAGTACAGGGAAGAGCAGATGAGCAGTTCTTC. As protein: CASSQVQGRADEQFF.

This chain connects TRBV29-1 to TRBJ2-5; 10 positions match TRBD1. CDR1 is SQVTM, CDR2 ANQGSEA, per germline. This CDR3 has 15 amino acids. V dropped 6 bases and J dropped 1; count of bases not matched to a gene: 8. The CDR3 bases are TGCAGCGTGGGCGGGGGACAGGGGTTCCAAGAGACCCAGTACTTC. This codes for CSVGGGQGFQETQYF.

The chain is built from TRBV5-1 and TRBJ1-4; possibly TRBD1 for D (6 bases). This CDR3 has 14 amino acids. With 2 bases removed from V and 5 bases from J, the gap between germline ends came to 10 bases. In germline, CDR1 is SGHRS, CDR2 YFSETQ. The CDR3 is CASSFGGQNEKLFF. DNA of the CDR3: TGCGCCAGCAGCTTTGGGGGCCAAAATGAAAAACTGTTTTTT.

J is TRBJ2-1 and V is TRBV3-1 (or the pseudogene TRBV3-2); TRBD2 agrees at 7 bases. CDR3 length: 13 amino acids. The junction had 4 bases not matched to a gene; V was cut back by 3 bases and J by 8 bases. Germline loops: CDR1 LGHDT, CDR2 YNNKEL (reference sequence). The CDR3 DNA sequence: TGTGCCAGCAGCCAGGGACTAAAGGATGAGCAGTTCTTC. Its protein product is CASSQGLKDEQFF.

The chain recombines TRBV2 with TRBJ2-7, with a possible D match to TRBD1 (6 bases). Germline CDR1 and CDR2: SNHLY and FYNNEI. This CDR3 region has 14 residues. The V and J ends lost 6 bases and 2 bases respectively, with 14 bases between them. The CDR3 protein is CASRVQGGAYEQYF. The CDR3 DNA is TGTGCCAGCAGGGTACAGGGTGGAGCCTACGAGCAGTACTTC.

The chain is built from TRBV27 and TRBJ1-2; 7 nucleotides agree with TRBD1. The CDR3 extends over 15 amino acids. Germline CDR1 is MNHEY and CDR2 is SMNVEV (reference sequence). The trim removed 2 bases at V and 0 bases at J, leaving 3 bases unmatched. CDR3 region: CASSLHRGANYGYTF. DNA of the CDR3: TGTGCCAGCAGTTTACACAGGGGAGCTAACTATGGCTACACCTTC.

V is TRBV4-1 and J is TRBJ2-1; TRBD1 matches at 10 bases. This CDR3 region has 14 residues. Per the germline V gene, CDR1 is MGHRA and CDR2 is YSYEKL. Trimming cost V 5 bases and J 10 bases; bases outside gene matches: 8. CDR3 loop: CASSDGTGDREQFF. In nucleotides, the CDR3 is TGCGCCAGCAGCGACGGGACAGGGGATCGGGAGCAGTTCTTC.

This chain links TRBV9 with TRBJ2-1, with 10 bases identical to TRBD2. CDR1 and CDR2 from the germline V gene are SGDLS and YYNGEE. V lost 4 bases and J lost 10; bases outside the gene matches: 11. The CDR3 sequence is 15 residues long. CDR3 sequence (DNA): TGTGCCAGCAGCCCCGGAGGGCTAGCGGGAGAAGAGCAGTTCTTC. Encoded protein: CASSPGGLAGEEQFF.

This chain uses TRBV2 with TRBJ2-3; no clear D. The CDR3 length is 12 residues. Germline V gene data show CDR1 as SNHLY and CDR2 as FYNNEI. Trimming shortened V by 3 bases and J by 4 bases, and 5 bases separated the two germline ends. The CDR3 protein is CASSEPADTQYF. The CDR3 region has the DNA TGTGCCAGCAGTGAGCCGGCAGATACGCAGTATTTT.

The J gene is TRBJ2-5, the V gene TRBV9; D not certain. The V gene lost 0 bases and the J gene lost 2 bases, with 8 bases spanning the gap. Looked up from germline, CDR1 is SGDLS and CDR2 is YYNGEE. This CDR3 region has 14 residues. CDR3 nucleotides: TGTGCCAGCAGCGTAGGAGCTCCACAAGAGACCCAGTACTTC. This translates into CASSVGAPQETQYF.

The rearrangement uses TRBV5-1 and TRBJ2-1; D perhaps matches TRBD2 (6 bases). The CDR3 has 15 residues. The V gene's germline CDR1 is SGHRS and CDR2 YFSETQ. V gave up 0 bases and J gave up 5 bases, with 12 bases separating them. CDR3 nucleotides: TGCGCCAGCAGCTTGGTGGCTAGCGAGAACAATGAGCAGTTCTTC. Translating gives CASSLVASENNEQFF.

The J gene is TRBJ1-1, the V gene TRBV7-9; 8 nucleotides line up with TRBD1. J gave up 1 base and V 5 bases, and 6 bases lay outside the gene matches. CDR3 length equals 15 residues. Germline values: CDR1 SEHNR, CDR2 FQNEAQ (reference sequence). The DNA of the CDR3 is TGTGCCAGCAGCCGCGGACAGGGAGCGAACACTGAAGCTTTCTTT. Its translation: CASSRGQGANTEAFF. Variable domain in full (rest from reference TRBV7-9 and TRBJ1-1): DTGVSQNPRHKITKRGQNVTFRCDPISEHNRLYWYRQTLGQGPEFLTYFQNEAQLEKSRLLSDRFSAERPKGSFSTLEIQRTEQGDSAMYLCASSRGQGANTEAFFGQGTRLTVV.

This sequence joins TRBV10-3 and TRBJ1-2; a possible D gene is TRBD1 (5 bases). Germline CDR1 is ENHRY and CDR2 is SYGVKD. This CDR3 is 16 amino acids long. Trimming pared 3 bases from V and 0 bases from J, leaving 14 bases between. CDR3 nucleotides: TGTGCCATCAGTGACCCATGGGGGGACTCTAACTATGGCTACACCTTC. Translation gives CAISDPWGDSNYGYTF.

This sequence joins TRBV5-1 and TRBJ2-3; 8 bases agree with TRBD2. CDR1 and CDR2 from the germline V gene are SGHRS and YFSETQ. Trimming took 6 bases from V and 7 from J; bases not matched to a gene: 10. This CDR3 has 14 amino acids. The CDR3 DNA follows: TGCGCCAGCAACTTTAGCGGGACGACGCATACGCAGTATTTT. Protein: CASNFSGTTHTQYF.

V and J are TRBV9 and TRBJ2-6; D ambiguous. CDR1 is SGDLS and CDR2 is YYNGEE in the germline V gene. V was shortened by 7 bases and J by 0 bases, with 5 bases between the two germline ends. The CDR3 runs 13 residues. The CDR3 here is CASSDSGANVLTF. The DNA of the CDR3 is TGTGCCAGCTCAGACTCTGGGGCCAACGTCCTGACTTTC.

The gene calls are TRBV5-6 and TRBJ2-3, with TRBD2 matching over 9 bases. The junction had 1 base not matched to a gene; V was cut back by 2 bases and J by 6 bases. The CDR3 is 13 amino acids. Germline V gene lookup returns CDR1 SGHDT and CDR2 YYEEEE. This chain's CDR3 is CASSFTSGDTQYF. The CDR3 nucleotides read TGTGCCAGCAGCTTTACTAGCGGGGATACGCAGTATTTT.

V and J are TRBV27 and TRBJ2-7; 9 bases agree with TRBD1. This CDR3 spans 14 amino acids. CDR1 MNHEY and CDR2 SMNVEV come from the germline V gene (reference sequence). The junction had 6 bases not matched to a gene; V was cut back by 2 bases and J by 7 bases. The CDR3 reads CASSLGQGKREQYF. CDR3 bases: TGTGCCAGCAGTTTAGGACAGGGGAAGAGGGAGCAGTACTTC.